This T cell receptor (beta chain) was identified during a study of blood T cell repertoires in COVID-19. TCRdb keeps only in-frame clones here, not all; method: immunoSEQ multiplex PCR. The data show 300,000 to 500,000 clones, approximately 90% seen once. Trimming shortened V by 5 bases and J by 2 bases, and 16 bases separated the two germline ends. Germline loops: CDR1 ENHRY, CDR2 SYGVKD. The CDR3 spans 16 residues. This sequence originates from a woman aged 25 to 45 with acute COVID-19. Sequencing input: PBMCs or T cells enriched from blood (not recorded which). The chain combines TRBV10-3 with TRBJ2-1, with a tentative D call TRBD2 (5 bases). The CDR3 sequence is CAISNPSRSPYNEQFF. In DNA, the CDR3 is TGTGCCATCAGTAATCCTAGCAGAAGCCCCTACAATGAGCAGTTCTTC.